This T cell receptor (beta chain) was found in a study of T cell repertoires in cytomegalovirus infection. On the study more broadly: Carrying CMV and the relevant HLA type showed in public TCR beta signatures. Study-wide results and caveats: The ex vivo response showed dominance by HLA-C-restricted CMV-specific TCR beta clonotypes.

A note on this clonotype: Its specificity is unknown.

Each CDR3 protein is one row after TCRdb ran MiXCR on the reads. The repertoire holds about 890,000 distinct CDR3 sequences, approximately 32% seen once, with roughly 13% in the top ten. Germline CDR1 is MNHEY and CDR2 is SMNVEV (reference sequence). The CDR3 spans 14 residues. The V end was cut by 2 bases, the J end by 3 bases, with 11 bases between. V is TRBV27 and J is TRBJ2-7; D could derive from TRBD1 or TRBD2 (5 bases each). The TCR originated in a human donor in good health (CMV status not recorded). Some clones in this sample may be carry-over from other donors' samples. Sequenced material: cultured CD8+ T cells from PBMCs, taken from culture after CMV antigen stimulation. The CDR3 nucleotides read TGTGCCAGCAGTTTACGGGGACCTGTCTACGAGCAGTACTTC. Translated: CASSLRGPVYEQYF.